Listed below are T cell receptor beta chains from one sample, sequenced in a study of cytomegalovirus exposure and HLA in healthy donors. Method: immunoSEQ multiplex PCR; TCRdb's copy keeps in-frame clones and lacks some. This repertoire shows roughly 110,000 clones, about 85% found once; its top ten account for about 2.2%. Sequences were obtained from PBMCs. These receptors were obtained from a man aged 25-45 years in good health and CMV-seronegative. CDR3s include the opening cysteine and the closing phenylalanine or tryptophan. Fields, in order: V gene, D gene, J gene, clone size, CDR3 protein, CDR3 DNA. D genes are given only for firm matches. Size tells how often a clone was seen (once, few, many) or the class of an expanded clone, and some rows leave it out.

TRBV2	TRBD2	TRBJ2-2	.	CATRMAGGRNTGELFF	TGTGCCACCCGGATGGCGGGGGGGCGGAACACCGGGGAGCTGTTTTTT
TRBV2	TRBD1	TRBJ2-7	.	CASRVTGVLSYEQYF	TGTGCCAGCAGGGTAACAGGGGTCCTCTCCTACGAGCAGTACTTC
TRBV5-1	TRBD2	TRBJ2-5	.	CASSLEASGGYQETQYF	TGCGCCAGCAGCTTGGAGGCTAGCGGGGGGTATCAAGAGACCCAGTACTTC
TRBV29-1	.	TRBJ1-2	.	CSHADSRYGGYTF	TGCAGCCATGCGGACTCGAGGTACGGTGGCTACACCTTC
TRBV27	.	TRBJ1-2	.	CASTDWSDGYTF	TGTGCCAGCACCGATTGGAGCGACGGCTACACCTTC
TRBV25-1	TRBD2	TRBJ2-1	.	CASSLTSGFYNEQFF	TGTGCCAGCAGCCTCACTAGCGGGTTTTACAATGAGCAGTTCTTC
TRBV29-1	TRBD1	TRBJ2-4	.	CSGNRGGVQYF	TGCAGCGGTAACAGGGGTGGGGTTCAGTACTTC
TRBV2	.	TRBJ2-1	.	CASRAGVAVELF	TGTGCCAGCAGGGCCGGGGTAGCGGTAGAGCTCTTC
TRBV28	.	TRBJ1-1	.	CASSPRGKPNTEAFF	TGTGCCAGCAGTCCAAGGGGTAAGCCGAACACTGAAGCTTTCTTT
TRBV30	.	TRBJ2-5	.	CAWTPLGETQYF	TGTGCCTGGACCCCTCTCGGAGAGACCCAGTACTTC
TRBV11-2	TRBD1	TRBJ1-1	.	CASSFRTGWNTEAFF	TGTGCCAGCAGCTTCCGGACAGGGTGGAACACTGAAGCTTTCTTT
TRBV9	.	TRBJ2-7	.	CASSVGQGTIYEQYF	TGTGCCAGCAGCGTCGGCCAGGGAACCATCTACGAGCAGTACTTC
TRBV6-5	TRBD1	TRBJ2-7	.	CASSYSGDSRYEQYF	TGTGCCAGCAGTTACTCGGGGGACAGTAGGTACGAGCAGTACTTC
TRBV27	.	TRBJ2-7	.	CASSLSLRVYEQYF	TGTGCCAGCAGTTTATCCCTGCGAGTCTACGAGCAGTACTTC
TRBV30	TRBD1	TRBJ1-1	.	CATDRDRGLMNTEAFF	TGTGCCACGGACCGGGACAGGGGACTGATGAACACTGAAGCTTTCTTT
TRBV19	.	TRBJ1-2	medium-sized	CASTWGPTGGYTF	TGTGCCAGTACTTGGGGCCCAACTGGTGGCTACACCTTC
TRBV6-1	.	TRBJ1-6	.	CATQANSPLHF	TGTGCCACCCAGGCTAATTCACCCCTCCACTTT
TRBV30	.	TRBJ1-2	.	CAWSLNSPNYGYTF	TGTGCCTGGAGTTTAAACAGCCCTAACTATGGCTACACCTTC
TRBV11-2	.	TRBJ2-4	.	CASGGLAKNIQYF	TGTGCCAGCGGAGGGCTAGCCAAAAACATTCAGTACTTC
TRBV7-8	.	TRBJ2-3	few	CASSLDTGVDTQYF	TGTGCCAGCAGCCTTGACACGGGAGTGGATACGCAGTATTTT
TRBV5-1	.	TRBJ2-5	.	CASSLVSVRGGETQYF	TGCGCCAGCAGCTTGGTGTCGGTCAGGGGTGGGGAGACCCAGTACTTC
TRBV4-1	TRBD2	TRBJ2-3	.	CASSQGRGGRTDTQYF	TGCGCCAGCAGCCAAGGGCGGGGGGGCCGCACAGATACGCAGTATTTT
TRBV13	.	TRBJ2-3	.	CASSFTRESDTQYF	TGTGCCAGCAGTTTCACCCGGGAGTCAGATACGCAGTATTTT
TRBV6-1	.	TRBJ2-5	.	CASSPGIRETQYF	TGTGCCAGCAGTCCAGGGATTCGAGAGACCCAGTACTTC
TRBV10-1	.	TRBJ2-7	.	CASTPDNSYEQYF	TGCGCCAGCACACCAGATAACTCCTACGAGCAGTACTTC
TRBV4-2	.	TRBJ1-5	once	CASSQGGGGQPQHF	TGTGCCAGCAGCCAAGGGGGGGGCGGTCAGCCCCAGCATTTT
TRBV15	TRBD1	TRBJ1-4	.	CATSRTGAREKLFF	TGTGCCACCAGCAGGACAGGGGCGAGGGAAAAACTGTTTTTT
TRBV2	.	TRBJ1-2	.	CASSDQTGNYGYTF	TGTGCCAGCAGTGATCAGACGGGGAACTATGGCTACACCTTC
TRBV7-8	TRBD1	TRBJ2-2	.	CASSLDRDTGELFF	TGTGCCAGCAGCTTGGACAGGGACACCGGGGAGCTGTTTTTT
TRBV25-1	TRBD1	TRBJ1-1	.	CASSEYNRGDGEAFF	TGTGCCAGCAGTGAATATAACAGGGGTGATGGTGAAGCTTTCTTT
TRBV19	.	TRBJ2-6	.	CASNRVAGANVLTF	TGTGCCAGTAACCGGGTGGCTGGGGCCAACGTCCTGACTTTC
TRBV10-2	TRBD2	TRBJ2-7	.	CATVAGPSSYEQYF	TGCGCCACTGTAGCGGGCCCCAGCTCCTACGAGCAATACTTC
TRBV9	TRBD1	TRBJ1-2	.	CASSVAPDRGGGYTF	TGTGCCAGCAGCGTAGCCCCCGACAGGGGAGGGGGCTACACCTTC
TRBV6-5	TRBD2	TRBJ2-1	.	CASSYERGVLTEQFF	TGTGCCAGCAGTTACGAGCGGGGGGTTTTGACGGAGCAGTTCTTC
TRBV2	TRBD1	TRBJ2-5	.	CASRSQGAVGETQYF	TGTGCCAGCAGATCACAGGGGGCGGTCGGTGAGACCCAGTACTTC
TRBV6-5	.	TRBJ1-6	.	CASSYAASSYNSPLHF	TGTGCCAGCAGCTACGCGGCCAGCTCCTATAATTCACCCCTCCACTTT
TRBV2	.	TRBJ2-1	.	CASGEGVNAYNEQFF	TGTGCCAGCGGAGAGGGAGTAAACGCTTACAATGAGCAGTTCTTC
TRBV11-2	.	TRBJ2-7	.	CASSLGPSSYEQYF	TGTGCCAGCAGCTTAGGTCCCAGCTCCTACGAGCAGTACTTC
TRBV11-3	.	TRBJ1-4	few	CASSSGVNEKLFF	TGTGCCAGCAGCTCGGGAGTTAATGAAAAACTGTTTTTT
TRBV6-5	.	TRBJ1-2	once	CASGWPGSYGYTF	TGTGCCAGCGGATGGCCAGGCAGCTATGGCTACACCTTC
TRBV29-1	TRBD2	TRBJ2-1	.	CSVNGLADNEQFF	TGCAGCGTCAATGGGCTAGCGGACAATGAGCAGTTCTTC
TRBV28	.	TRBJ1-5	once	CASSSLYLTELTPGQPQHF	TGTGCCAGCAGTTCCCTTTATTTGACAGAGCTTACGCCCGGTCAGCCCCAGCATTTT
TRBV30	.	TRBJ2-3	.	CACLIHGRDTQYF	TGTGCCTGCCTTATCCACGGTCGGGATACGCAGTATTTT
TRBV10-1	TRBD2	TRBJ2-1	once	CASSDLSGGPNEQFF	TGCGCCAGCAGTGACCTTAGCGGGGGGCCCAATGAGCAGTTCTTC
TRBV6-1	TRBD2	TRBJ2-2	.	CASSVLLAGNTGELFF	TGTGCCAGCAGTGTTCTACTAGCGGGGAACACCGGGGAGCTGTTTTTT
TRBV7-9	.	TRBJ1-2	.	CASSLVRGYGYGYTF	TGTGCCAGCAGCTTAGTTCGGGGTTATGGCTATGGCTACACCTTC
TRBV14	.	TRBJ1-5	.	CASSLQSNQPQHF	TGTGCCAGCAGCCTACAGAGCAATCAGCCCCAGCATTTT
TRBV9	TRBD1	TRBJ2-7	once	CASSVNRGFSEQYF	TGTGCCAGCAGCGTCAACAGGGGATTTTCTGAGCAGTACTTC
TRBV19	.	TRBJ1-2	.	CASSTRATEGNYGYTF	TGTGCCAGTAGTACCCGGGCTACGGAGGGAAACTATGGCTACACCTTC
TRBV7-9	.	TRBJ1-2	.	CASSPGGLDYGYTF	TGTGCCAGCAGCCCCGGGGGACTAGACTATGGCTACACCTTC
TRBV5-1	TRBD1	TRBJ1-2	few	CASSSNPGQEDGYTF	TGCGCCAGCAGCTCCAACCCGGGACAGGAGGATGGCTACACCTTC
TRBV5-1	TRBD1	TRBJ2-7	.	CASSFTGDRASYEQYF	TGCGCCAGCAGCTTCACTGGAGACAGGGCCTCCTACGAGCAGTACTTC